These 14 T cell receptor beta chains were all obtained from the same sample, sequenced in a study of blood T cell repertoires in COVID-19. Clones were sequenced by immunoSEQ multiplex PCR, and TCRdb holds only the in-frame ones, with some missing. The sample records about 160,000 clones, 70% to 90% being singletons. The sample taken for sequencing was peripheral blood. All receptors derive from a woman between 70 and 85 years old with acute or convalescent COVID-19.

This clone was seen once. The chain links TRBV6-1 to TRBJ2-3; 8 nucleotides line up with TRBD2. From germline, CDR1 is MNHNS and CDR2 SASEGT. CDR3 length equals 16 residues. Unmatched junction bases numbered 10, after V lost 4 bases and J lost 4 bases. In nucleotides, the CDR3 is TGTGCCAGCAGTGGCCGTTCGGGGGGGCCAGCAGATACGCAGTATTTT. Amino acids: CASSGRSGGPADTQYF.

The rearrangement uses TRBV6-2 or TRBV6-3 and TRBJ1-1; D remains unclear. V lost 2 bases and J lost 5, with 3 bases in between. CDR1 and CDR2 (germline): MNHEY, SVGEGT. This CDR3 contains 11 residues. The CDR3 is CASSYRTEAFF. CDR3 DNA sequence: TGTGCCAGCAGTTACCGGACTGAAGCTTTCTTT.

The count of this clone is one. The chain links TRBV30 to TRBJ1-3, with D perhaps matching TRBD1 (6 bases). Per germline, CDR1 GTSNPN and CDR2 SVGIG (reference sequence). The ends were cut back, 3 bases at V and 2 bases at J, with 14 bases in the middle. This CDR3 comprises 15 residues. The CDR3 protein is CAWSSNPGAGNTIYF. The DNA of the CDR3 is TGTGCCTGGAGCTCAAATCCAGGGGCTGGAAACACCATATATTTT.

The chain has TRBV7-8 and TRBJ2-1; 11 nucleotides match TRBD1. This CDR3 is built from 14 residues. The germline V gene encodes CDR1 SGHVS and CDR2 FQNEAQ. J was trimmed by 8 bases and V by 5 bases; bases with no gene match: 5. The CDR3 DNA sequence: TGTGCCAGCAGCATTGGACAGGGGGCTTATGAGCAGTTCTTC. This encodes CASSIGQGAYEQFF.

V usage is TRBV11-3 and J usage is TRBJ2-1; 7 bases fit TRBD1. There are 16 residues in the CDR3. Trimming at V came to 1 base and at J to 6 bases, leaving 9 bases not matched to a gene. CDR1 and CDR2 (germline): SGHNT, YENEEA. CDR3 bases: TGTGCCAGCAGCTTAGGCTGGGACAGCCGACCCAATGAGCAGTTCTTC. Encoded protein: CASSLGWDSRPNEQFF.

The rearrangement uses TRBV19 and TRBJ2-7, with TRBD1 matching over 9 bases. The CDR3 is 14 amino acids. Trimming removed 4 bases from V and 3 bases from J; junction bases left unmatched: 4. CDR1 and CDR2 from the germline V gene are LNHDA and SQIVND (reference sequence). The CDR3 loop reads CASSTPGQGYEQYF. The CDR3 coding sequence is TGTGCCAGTAGTACCCCGGGACAGGGCTACGAGCAGTACTTC. Variable domain in full (rest from reference TRBV19 and TRBJ2-7): DGGITQSPKYLFRKEGQNVTLSCEQNLNHDAMYWYRQDPGQGLRLIYYSQIVNDFQKGDIAEGYSVSREKKESFPLTVTSAQKNPTAFYLCASSTPGQGYEQYFGPGTRLTVT.

The chain uses TRBV19 and TRBJ2-1; no definite D call. V lost 3 bases and J 2 bases, leaving 11 bases between the germline ends. From germline, CDR1 is LNHDA and CDR2 SQIVND (reference sequence). This CDR3 has 15 residues. CDR3 sequence (DNA): TGTGCCAGTAGTATTGTACTGGGCCCCTACAATGAGCAGTTCTTC. This translates into CASSIVLGPYNEQFF.

The gene calls are TRBV7-6 and TRBJ1-1; the D is unclear. The germline V and J ends were trimmed by 1 base and 0 bases, with 12 bases remaining between them. CDR1 and CDR2 (germline): SGHVS, FNYEAQ. CDR3 length: 16 amino acids. The CDR3 protein is CASSLVVSTVNTEAFF. The CDR3 nucleotides read TGTGCCAGCAGCTTAGTGGTGTCCACTGTGAACACTGAAGCTTTCTTT.

The genes are TRBV7-6 and TRBJ2-1; D not certain. V was cut by 1 base and J by 8 bases, with 18 bases left in between. Per the germline V gene, CDR1 is SGHVS and CDR2 is FNYEAQ. There are 16 residues in the CDR3. CDR3 residues: CASSLEAAVRLHEQFF. CDR3 sequence (DNA): TGTGCCAGCAGCTTAGAGGCGGCGGTGAGGTTACATGAGCAGTTCTTC.

This clone was recorded only once. V and J are TRBV7-2 and TRBJ2-7; D is perhaps TRBD1 (9 bases). V was shortened by 1 base and J by 3 bases, with 19 bases between the two germline ends. The CDR3 extends over 17 amino acids. The germline V gene encodes CDR1 SGHTA and CDR2 FQGNSA. CDR3 amino acids: CASSLVGGGQGLYEQYF. Written as DNA, the CDR3 is TGTGCCAGCAGCTTAGTCGGGGGGGGACAGGGCCTCTACGAGCAGTACTTC.

This clone appeared a single time. The chain combines TRBV27 with TRBJ2-2, with D possibly matching TRBD2 (5 bases). The V gene's germline CDR1 is MNHEY and CDR2 SMNVEV (reference sequence). The CDR3 extends over 19 amino acids. The V end was cut by 0 bases, the J end by 0 bases, with 17 bases between. The DNA of the CDR3 is TGTGCCAGCAGTTTATCGTCGATTAGCGCCCTTACGAACACCGGGGAGCTGTTTTTT. It is translated as CASSLSSISALTNTGELFF.

Only a few counts were recorded for this clone. The chain recombines TRBV10-2 with TRBJ2-3; TRBD2 matches 9 bases. Per germline, CDR1 WSHSY and CDR2 SAAADI. With V trimmed by 5 bases and J by 1 base, 7 bases remained unmatched. This CDR3 is built from 16 residues. CDR3 in DNA: TGCGCCAGCAGTACAAGGGAGCGGGGGGGCACAGATACGCAGTATTTT. It yields the protein CASSTRERGGTDTQYF.

The chain links TRBV6-5 to TRBJ1-6; D is undetermined. V was shortened by 6 bases and J by 6 bases, with 12 bases between the two germline ends. Germline V gene sequence: CDR1 MNHEY, CDR2 SVGAGI. This CDR3 region has 14 residues. CDR3 amino acids: CASSRTQVNSPLHF. The DNA of the CDR3 is TGTGCCAGCAGCCGAACTCAGGTTAATTCACCCCTCCACTTT.

The chain combines TRBV2 with TRBJ2-4; 9 nucleotides align to TRBD1. J was trimmed by 15 bases and V by 3 bases; bases with no gene match: 9. CDR3 length equals 13 residues. Germline V gene data show CDR1 as SNHLY and CDR2 as FYNNEI. The CDR3 nucleotides are TGTGCCAGCAGTGACCGCCCCGGGACAGGGTGGTACTTC. It translates to CASSDRPGTGWYF.